The 26 T cell receptor beta chains below come from one sample, sequenced in a study of T cell responses to AZD1222 COVID-19 vaccine. Assay: immunoSEQ multiplex PCR; the TCRdb copy retains only in-frame clones and omits some. The profile shows around 130,000 clones, more than 85% of them singletons. The starting material was peripheral blood, obtained 28 days after the second AZD1222 dose. The receptors originated from an adult who received the AZD1222 COVID-19 vaccine.

The J gene is TRBJ1-4, the V gene TRBV5-4; 7 positions match TRBD1. Germline CDR1 and CDR2: SGHNT and YYREEE (reference sequence). V dropped 0 bases and J dropped 7; count of bases not matched to a gene: 9. There are 16 residues in the CDR3. This chain's CDR3 is CASSLGAGGLSEKLFF. DNA for the CDR3: TGTGCCAGCAGCTTGGGGGCAGGGGGACTCAGTGAAAAACTGTTTTTT.

This clone has only a few counts. This chain connects TRBV4-3 to TRBJ1-4, with TRBD1 matching 7 bases. Germline V gene sequence: CDR1 LGHNA, CDR2 YSLEER. The trim removed 6 bases at V and 8 bases at J, leaving 9 bases unmatched. The length of the CDR3 is 14 residues. The CDR3 loop reads CASSPGRGPEKLFF. CDR3 in DNA: TGCGCCAGCAGTCCCGGGAGGGGGCCCGAAAAACTGTTTTTT.

This chain joins TRBV7-9 and TRBJ1-3; the D gene is possibly TRBD1 (5 bases). CDR1 SEHNR and CDR2 FQNEAQ come from the germline V gene (reference sequence). The CDR3 runs to 15 residues. Deletions cut 5 bases from V and 0 bases from J, with 11 bases between. The CDR3 region is CASSGRAPSGNTIYF. CDR3 bases: TGTGCCAGCAGCGGCAGGGCACCCTCTGGAAACACCATATATTTT. The full variable domain, its missing parts supplied by reference TRBV7-9 and TRBJ1-3, is DTGVSQNPRHKITKRGQNVTFRCDPISEHNRLYWYRQTLGQGPEFLTYFQNEAQLEKSRLLSDRFSAERPKGSFSTLEIQRTEQGDSAMYLCASSGRAPSGNTIYFGEGSWLTVV.

This clone occurred once. This sequence joins TRBV6-1 and TRBJ2-7; TRBD2 aligns across 8 bases. CDR3 length: 17 residues. V was clipped by 1 base and J by 3 bases; unmatched bases: 11. CDR1 and CDR2 from the germline V gene are MNHNS and SASEGT. The CDR3: CASSEVAGRPSGYEQYV. DNA of the CDR3: TGTGCCAGCAGTGAAGTAGCGGGACGCCCTTCGGGCTACGAGCAGTACGTC.

This clone showed up just once. The rearrangement joins TRBV27 to TRBJ1-1; TRBD1 is a possible D gene (6 bases). V was trimmed by 4 bases and J by 0 bases, leaving 9 bases between them. The CDR3 covers 14 residues. Germline loops: CDR1 MNHEY, CDR2 SMNVEV (reference sequence). CDR3 residues: CASSWGALNTEAFF. In nucleotides, the CDR3 is TGTGCCAGCAGTTGGGGGGCGTTGAACACTGAAGCTTTCTTT.

The chain has TRBV19 and TRBJ2-1; a weak D match, TRBD2 (6 bases). Germline lookup yields CDR1 LNHDA and CDR2 SQIVND (reference sequence). The V gene lost 7 bases and the J gene lost 1 base, with 14 bases spanning the gap. The CDR3 covers 15 residues. The CDR3 nucleotides are TGTGCCAGTATGGGTGGGGCGGGATCCTACAATGAGCAGTTCTTC. Translation: CASMGGAGSYNEQFF.

The gene calls are TRBV12-3 or TRBV12-4 and TRBJ1-5; D gene unclear. The CDR3 contains 13 residues. The V end lost 0 bases, the J end lost 6 bases, and 6 bases lay between the germline ends. CDR3 amino acids: CASSLAAGQPQHF. The CDR3 nucleotides are TGTGCCAGCAGTTTAGCGGCAGGTCAGCCCCAGCATTTT.

This chain links TRBV5-1 with TRBJ2-5; a possible D gene is TRBD2 (6 bases). Trimming removed 4 bases at V and 5 bases at J, with 18 bases between. CDR3 size: 15 residues. CDR1 is SGHRS and CDR2 is YFSETQ in the germline V gene. CDR3 coding DNA: TGCGCCAGCAGCCATGAGGCCAGCGGGCGGGAGACCCAGTACTTC. As protein: CASSHEASGRETQYF.

The CDR3 spells CASSESRGGSDTQYF. Here the CDR3 DNA reads TGTGCCAGCAGTGAATCCAGAGGGGGCTCAGATACGCAGTATTTT. The gene calls are TRBV25-1 and TRBJ2-3, with 7 bases aligning to TRBD1. This CDR3 is 15 amino acids long. Germline values: CDR1 MGHDK, CDR2 SYGVNS. The V and J ends lost 1 base and 4 bases, in that order; junction bases with no gene match: 5.

V is TRBV12-3 or TRBV12-4 and J is TRBJ1-6; the match to TRBD1 covers 9 bases. The CDR3 runs to 13 residues. Trimming cost V 5 bases and J 9 bases; bases outside gene matches: 2. The CDR3 reads CASSRQGVSPLHF. As DNA, the CDR3 is TGTGCCAGCAGTCGACAGGGGGTTTCACCCCTCCACTTT.

This chain joins TRBV11-2 and TRBJ1-2, with 7 bases matching TRBD1. The CDR3 consists of 15 residues. J was trimmed by 0 bases and V by 3 bases; bases with no gene match: 4. In germline, CDR1 is SGHAT, CDR2 FQNNGV. Here the CDR3 DNA reads TGTGCCAGCAGCTTCCTCGACAGGGCTAACTATGGCTACACCTTC. This translates into CASSFLDRANYGYTF.

The genes are TRBV2 and TRBJ2-2, with D maybe TRBD1 (6 bases). The V end lost 11 bases, the J end lost 4 bases, and 14 bases lay between the germline ends. The CDR3 runs to 13 residues. Germline V gene data show CDR1 as SNHLY and CDR2 as FYNNEI. DNA of the CDR3: TGTGCCTGCCGACAAGGGGGCACCGGGGAGCTGTTTTTT. Amino acids: CACRQGGTGELFF.

This chain connects TRBV6-9 to TRBJ2-7; 13 nucleotides agree with TRBD2. The CDR3 has 16 amino acids. Per the germline V gene, CDR1 is MNHGY and CDR2 is SVAAGI. V was pared by 6 bases and J by 1 base, with 6 bases of the junction left unmatched. The CDR3 spells CASRRRGLAGSYEQYV. The CDR3 region has the DNA TGTGCCAGCAGACGGAGGGGACTAGCGGGGTCCTACGAGCAGTACGTC.

The chain uses TRBV28 and TRBJ1-5; 9 positions match TRBD1. CDR3 length: 17 residues. The trim removed 5 bases at V and 5 bases at J, leaving 13 bases unmatched. CDR1 is MDHEN and CDR2 is SYDVKM in the germline V gene. In nucleotides, the CDR3 is TGTGCCAGCAGTAAAACTTACGGGACAGGGTCTGATCAGCCCCAGCATTTT. Its translation is CASSKTYGTGSDQPQHF. The entire variable domain, with the rest obtained from reference TRBV28 and TRBJ1-5, is as follows: DVKVTQSSRYLVKRTGEKVFLECVQDMDHENMFWYRQDPGLGLRLIYFSYDVKMKEKGDIPEGYSVSREKKERFSLILESASTNQTSMYLCASSKTYGTGSDQPQHFGDGTRLSIL.

Here the CDR3 DNA reads TGTGCCAGCAGTGAATTCCGACTGAACACTGAAGCTTTCTTT. Residues: CASSEFRLNTEAFF. The chain recombines TRBV6-1 with TRBJ1-1; D is undetermined. Germline lookup yields CDR1 MNHNS and CDR2 SASEGT. V was pared by 2 bases and J by 0 bases, with 7 bases between. This CDR3 is built from 14 residues.

This chain uses TRBV6-6 with TRBJ1-1; the match to TRBD1 covers 7 bases. CDR1 and CDR2 from the germline V gene are MNHNY and SVGAGI (reference sequence). The trim removed 9 bases at V and 1 base at J, leaving 5 bases unmatched. The CDR3 extends over 13 amino acids. CDR3 protein: CASTDRENTEAFF. CDR3 in DNA: TGTGCCAGTACTGACAGGGAGAACACTGAAGCTTTCTTT.

This rearrangement joins TRBV2 to TRBJ2-5; D perhaps matches TRBD2 (5 bases). The CDR3 consists of 15 residues. Germline V gene sequence: CDR1 SNHLY, CDR2 FYNNEI. Trimming cost V 2 bases and J 5 bases, with 15 bases left between them. CDR3 sequence reads: CASSEIGVPRETQYF. The CDR3 DNA reads TGTGCCAGCAGTGAAATCGGGGTACCCCGGGAGACCCAGTACTTC.

The gene calls are TRBV10-3 and TRBJ2-7, with TRBD1 as a possible D gene (6 bases). Germline values: CDR1 ENHRY, CDR2 SYGVKD. The V gene lost 11 bases and the J gene lost 2 bases, with 16 bases spanning the gap. The CDR3 consists of 13 residues. Written as DNA, the CDR3 is TGTGCCTCCCAAGGGGGAGACACCTACGAGCAGTACGTC. Its translation: CASQGGDTYEQYV.

V and J are TRBV2 and TRBJ2-3; TRBD2 matches 7 bases. The trim removed 1 base at V and 0 bases at J, leaving 1 base unmatched. This CDR3 is built from 15 residues. Per germline, CDR1 SNHLY and CDR2 FYNNEI. The CDR3 nucleotides read TGTGCCAGCAGTGAAGAAGCGGGAAGCACAGATACGCAGTATTTT. This codes for CASSEEAGSTDTQYF.

The rearrangement joins TRBV4-1 to TRBJ2-6, with 11 bases fitting TRBD1. Germline CDR1 is MGHRA and CDR2 is YSYEKL. The CDR3 has 19 residues. The junction had 13 bases not matched to a gene; V was cut back by 5 bases and J by 4 bases. CDR3 amino acids: CASSLGKGQGVVGANVLTF. CDR3 bases: TGCGCCAGCAGCTTGGGTAAGGGACAGGGGGTTGTAGGGGCCAACGTCCTGACTTTC.

The chain has TRBV28 and TRBJ1-2; a possible D gene is TRBD1 (5 bases). The CDR3 consists of 14 residues. Trimming pared 6 bases from V and 5 bases from J, leaving 16 bases between. The germline V gene has CDR1 MDHEN and CDR2 SYDVKM. The CDR3 protein is CASSPRVRRYGYTF. DNA of the CDR3: TGTGCCAGCAGCCCCAGGGTCCGAAGGTATGGCTACACCTTC.

This chain links TRBV2 with TRBJ1-6; D gene uncertain. The ends were cut back, 7 bases at V and 6 bases at J, with 10 bases in the middle. This CDR3 has 13 residues. CDR1 is SNHLY, CDR2 FYNNEI, per germline. The CDR3 is CASTEEGNSPLHF. CDR3 nucleotide sequence: TGTGCCAGCACCGAAGAGGGTAATTCACCCCTCCACTTT.

This rearrangement joins TRBV15 to TRBJ1-1, with no clear D. The CDR3 runs 13 residues. With 4 bases removed from V and 2 bases from J, the gap between germline ends came to 8 bases. From germline, CDR1 is LNHNV and CDR2 YYDKDF (reference sequence). Here the CDR3 reads CATSIGTNTEAFF. The CDR3 nucleotides are TGTGCCACCAGCATTGGTACCAACACTGAAGCTTTCTTT.

This rearrangement joins TRBV5-8 to TRBJ2-1; D unresolved. The germline V and J ends were trimmed by 3 bases and 3 bases, with 19 bases remaining between them. This CDR3 comprises 17 residues. The V gene's germline CDR1 is SGHTS and CDR2 YDEGEE. Here the CDR3 DNA reads TGTGCCAGCAGCTCACTTGGCGGTAGTCCCTACTACAATGAGCAGTTCTTC. Residues: CASSSLGGSPYYNEQFF. Full variable domain (remainder filled in from reference TRBV5-8 and TRBJ2-1): EAGVTQSPTHLIKTRGQQATLRCSPISGHTSVYWYQQALGLGLQFLLWYDEGEERNRGNFPPRFSGRQFPNYSSELNVNALELEDSALYLCASSSLGGSPYYNEQFFGPGTRLTVL.

V is TRBV4-1 and J is TRBJ1-4; D is unclear. The CDR3 sequence is 15 residues long. Germline values: CDR1 MGHRA, CDR2 YSYEKL. Deletions cut 0 bases from V and 2 bases from J, with 7 bases between. Here the CDR3 DNA reads TGCGCCAGCAGCCAAGAAGTTTTTACTAATGAAAAACTGTTTTTT. This translates into CASSQEVFTNEKLFF.

The rearrangement uses TRBV6-4 and TRBJ1-2; 10 positions agree with TRBD1. With V trimmed by 8 bases and J by 5 bases, 14 bases remained unmatched. The CDR3 covers 16 residues. Germline V gene data show CDR1 as MRHNA and CDR2 as SNTAGT. The DNA for the CDR3 is TGTGCCAGCTCTGAACCCGGGACAGGGGTGTATTATGGCTACACCTTC. This gives the protein CASSEPGTGVYYGYTF.